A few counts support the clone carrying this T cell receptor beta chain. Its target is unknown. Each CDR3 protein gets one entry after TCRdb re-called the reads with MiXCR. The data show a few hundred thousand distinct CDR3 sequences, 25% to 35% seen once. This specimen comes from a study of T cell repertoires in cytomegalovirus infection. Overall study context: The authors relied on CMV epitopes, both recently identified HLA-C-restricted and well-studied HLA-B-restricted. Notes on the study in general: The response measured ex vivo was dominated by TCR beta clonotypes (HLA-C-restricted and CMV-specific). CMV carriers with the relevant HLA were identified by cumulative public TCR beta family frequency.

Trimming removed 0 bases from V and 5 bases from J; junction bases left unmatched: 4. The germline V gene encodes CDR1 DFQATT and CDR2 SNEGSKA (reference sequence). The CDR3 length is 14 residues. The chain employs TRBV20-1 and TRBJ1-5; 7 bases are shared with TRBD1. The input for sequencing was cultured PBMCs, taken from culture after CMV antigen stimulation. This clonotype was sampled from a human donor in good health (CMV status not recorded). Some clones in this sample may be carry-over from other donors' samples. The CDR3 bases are TGCAGTGCTAGAGATCGGGACAGTCATCAGCCCCAGCATTTT. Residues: CSARDRDSHQPQHF.